Below, one TCR beta chain is given with its context. The assay was immunoSEQ multiplex PCR, and TCRdb's table has in-frame clones only and misses some. The sample records some 150,000 clones, 90% being singletons. Trimming took off 4 bases at V and 0 bases at J, with 12 bases between the two ends. Germline loops: CDR1 ENHRY, CDR2 SYGVKD. This CDR3 is 15 amino acids long. This sample is part of a study of T cell responses to AZD1222 COVID-19 vaccine. The receptor comes from an adult who received the AZD1222 COVID-19 vaccine. The chain recombines TRBV10-3 with TRBJ1-1; a possible D gene is TRBD1 (6 bases). The sample here was peripheral blood, taken 28 days after the second AZD1222 dose. The CDR3 spells CAISGMGQMNTEAFF. As DNA, the CDR3 is TGTGCCATCAGTGGAATGGGACAAATGAACACTGAAGCTTTCTTT.